This entry features one TCR beta chain sequence. Antigen: not known. The sample originates from a study of OX40 agonist ivuxolimab in advanced cancers. Study information: In this trial design, patients received ivuxolimab intravenously at 0.01 to 10 mg/kg every 2 weeks.

Here immunoSEQ multiplex PCR was the method, and the copy in TCRdb shows in-frame clones only, minus some. Of tens of thousands of clones listed, 91% are singletons. Overall study findings and caveats: CD4+ and CD8+ blood T cells expanded clonally by week 6 at 0.1 to 3.0 mg/kg. Average numbers of expanded clones were greater in CD8+ T cells than in CD4+. Near-lowest levels of clonal expansion characterized partial responders at 0.1-3.0 mg/kg.

Germline CDR1 is SGDLS and CDR2 is YYNGEE. The CDR3 contains 16 residues. V was shortened by 0 bases and J by 0 bases, with 10 bases between the two germline ends. This TCR was sampled from an adult with an advanced solid tumor such as melanoma, head and neck, liver or kidney cancer. The rearrangement uses TRBV9 and TRBJ2-1, with D possibly matching TRBD2 (6 bases). The sample in question was CD4+ or CD8+ T cells sorted from blood, obtained in a trial of the OX40 agonist ivuxolimab. CDR3 DNA: TGTGCCAGCAGCGTAGTCACTAGCCGCTCCTACAATGAGCAGTTCTTC. Amino acid sequence: CASSVVTSRSYNEQFF.